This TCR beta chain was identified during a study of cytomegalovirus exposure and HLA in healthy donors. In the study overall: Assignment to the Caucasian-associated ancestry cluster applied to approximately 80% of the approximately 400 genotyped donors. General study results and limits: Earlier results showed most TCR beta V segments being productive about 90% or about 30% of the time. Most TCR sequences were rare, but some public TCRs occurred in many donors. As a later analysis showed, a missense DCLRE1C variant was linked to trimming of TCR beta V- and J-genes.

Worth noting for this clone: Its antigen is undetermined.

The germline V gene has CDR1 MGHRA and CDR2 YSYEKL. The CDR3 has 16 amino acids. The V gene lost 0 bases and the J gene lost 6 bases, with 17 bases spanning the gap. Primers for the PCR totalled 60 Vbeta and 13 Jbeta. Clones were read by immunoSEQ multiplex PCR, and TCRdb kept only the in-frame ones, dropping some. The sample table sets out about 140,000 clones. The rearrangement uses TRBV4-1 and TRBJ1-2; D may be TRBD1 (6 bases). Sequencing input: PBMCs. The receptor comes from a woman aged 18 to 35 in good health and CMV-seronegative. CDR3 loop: CASSQDPNRERDGYTF. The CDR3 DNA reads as TGCGCCAGCAGCCAAGATCCGAACAGGGAGAGAGATGGCTACACCTTC.